This is a list of T cell receptor beta chains from one sample in a study of OX40 agonist ivuxolimab in advanced cancers. The repertoire was sequenced with immunoSEQ multiplex PCR; TCRdb's copy has only in-frame clones and lacks some. The sample records some 52,000 clones, over 85% being singletons. This specimen consisted of CD4+ or CD8+ T cells sorted from blood, obtained in a trial of the OX40 agonist ivuxolimab. Receptors originate from an adult with an advanced solid tumor such as melanoma, head and neck, liver or kidney cancer. CDR3s include the opening cysteine and the closing phenylalanine or tryptophan. Each record gives: V gene, clone size, D gene, J gene, CDR3 DNA, CDR3 protein. A D gene is named only where the DNA matches it firmly. Clone size is stated in some rows and not others, as once, few, many or a class when expanded.

>TRBV20-1|.|.|TRBJ2-3
TGCAGTGCTAGAGTTGGGGATACGCAGTATTTT
CSARVGDTQYF
>TRBV7-6|.|TRBD2|TRBJ2-7
TGTGCCAGCAGCCCTGGGGGTAGCGGGACCTACGAGCAGTACTTC
CASSPGGSGTYEQYF
>TRBV7-8|.|.|TRBJ2-5
TGTGCCAGCAGCTTAAGAGGGGTTGCAGAGACCCAGTACTTC
CASSLRGVAETQYF
>TRBV7-9|.|.|TRBJ2-5
TGTGCCAGCAGCCAAGAGACCCAGTACTTC
CASSQETQYF
>TRBV28|.|.|TRBJ2-5
TGTGCCAGCAGGACCGACCCCGGAGCGTCCCAAGAGACCCAGTACTTC
CASRTDPGASQETQYF
>TRBV4-3|.|.|TRBJ2-7
TGCGCCAGCAGCCGAGGCGGGGAGCAGTACTTC
CASSRGGEQYF
>TRBV7-3|.|TRBD1|TRBJ1-2
TGTGCCAGCAGTTGGGACAGGGTTTATGGCTACACCTTC
CASSWDRVYGYTF
>TRBV7-6|.|.|TRBJ2-1
TGTGCCAGCAGCTTACTTGGGCCAGGGGGAGGCAATGAGCAGTTCTTC
CASSLLGPGGGNEQFF
>TRBV9|.|TRBD1|TRBJ1-4
TGTGCCAGCAGCGCTGTCCCGGGACAGGGAACTAATGAAAAACTGTTTTTT
CASSAVPGQGTNEKLFF
>TRBV5-6|once|TRBD1|TRBJ2-3
TGTGCCAGCACCCCGGACAGGGGGGCGTCAGATACGCAGTATTTT
CASTPDRGASDTQYF
>TRBV28|.|.|TRBJ2-7
TGTGCCAGCAGTTTAGTACAGGGTTACGAGCAGTACTTC
CASSLVQGYEQYF
>TRBV6-5|.|.|TRBJ1-1
TGTGCCAGCAGCCCCTACGGGCCCAACACTGAAGCTTTCTTT
CASSPYGPNTEAFF
>TRBV4-1|.|.|TRBJ2-7
TGCGCCAGCAGCCAGGTTAAACAGGGCTACTACGAGCAGTACTTC
CASSQVKQGYYEQYF
>TRBV7-9|.|.|TRBJ2-5
TGTGCCAGCAGCCCCTCAGGTATCCAAGAGACCCAGTACTTC
CASSPSGIQETQYF
>TRBV13|.|TRBD2|TRBJ2-2
TGTGCCAGCAGCCTTGGACTAGCGATTGGGGAGCTGTTTTTT
CASSLGLAIGELFF
>TRBV15|.|.|TRBJ2-1
TGTGCCACCAGCCCAGCGAGGCAGGGCTACAATGAGCAGTTCTTC
CATSPARQGYNEQFF
>TRBV6-6|.|.|TRBJ1-1
TGTGCCAGCAGTTACGGACTTCAGGGCGAAGCTTTCTTT
CASSYGLQGEAFF
>TRBV28|.|.|TRBJ2-7
TGTGCCAGCAGTATAGACACGACCGGAGTGTCCTACGAGCAGTACTTC
CASSIDTTGVSYEQYF
>TRBV6-1|.|TRBD2|TRBJ2-7
TGTGCCAGCGGGGGCGGCGGGAGGAACTCCTACGAGCAGTACTTC
CASGGGGRNSYEQYF
>TRBV19|once|TRBD1|TRBJ1-5
TGTGCCAGTATTAGATCGGACAGGGGAGAACAGCCCCAGCATTTT
CASIRSDRGEQPQHF
>TRBV5-6|.|.|TRBJ1-2
TGTGCCAGCAGCCCCCCCTATGGAGTTGGCTACACCTTC
CASSPPYGVGYTF
>TRBV30|.|.|TRBJ2-7
TGTGCCTGGAGAGCGAGGGGGTCCTACGAGCAGTACTTC
CAWRARGSYEQYF
>TRBV6-1|.|TRBD1|TRBJ2-3
TGTGCCAGCAGTGACGCTACCGGGACAGGTCCCACAGATACGCAGTATTTT
CASSDATGTGPTDTQYF
>TRBV19|once|.|TRBJ2-1
TGTGCCAGTAGTATTGGTGGAGGGCCTGAGCAGTTCTTC
CASSIGGGPEQFF
>TRBV29-1|.|TRBD2|TRBJ2-3
TGCAGCTGCGGGGGACTAGCGGGGGACCCCACAGATACGCAGTATTTT
CSCGGLAGDPTDTQYF
>TRBV11-2|once|.|TRBJ1-2
TGTGCCAGCAGCTTAGGTCTTGGCTACACCTTC
CASSLGLGYTF
>TRBV11-2|.|.|TRBJ1-2
TGTGCCAGCAGGGGGGATGGCAGGCCCGATCGTAACTATGGCTACACCTTC
CASRGDGRPDRNYGYTF
>TRBV14|.|.|TRBJ2-7
TGTGCCAGCAGCCAAGCAGAACTCGAGCAGTACTTC
CASSQAELEQYF
>TRBV11-2|.|.|TRBJ2-2
TGTGCCAGCAGCTTCACCGGGGAGCTGTTTTTT
CASSFTGELFF
>TRBV4-3|.|.|TRBJ2-2
TGCGCCAGCAGCCCATTCACTAGCTCCGCGAACACCGGGGAGCTGTTTTTT
CASSPFTSSANTGELFF
>TRBV7-6|.|.|TRBJ1-1
TGTGCCAGCAGCCTAGGTGGGCCGGGCACTGAAGCTTTCTTT
CASSLGGPGTEAFF
>TRBV4-1|.|TRBD2|TRBJ2-7
TGCGCCAGCAGCTTTGGGACTAGCGTTTCCTACGAGCAGTACTTC
CASSFGTSVSYEQYF
>TRBV6-5|.|TRBD2|TRBJ2-1
TGTGCCAGCAGTTACCCCGGGACTAGCGTAAATGAGCAGTTCTTC
CASSYPGTSVNEQFF
>TRBV6-6|.|TRBD2|TRBJ2-3
TGTGCCAGCAGTTATTTCGGGAGGGTTGGAGATACGCAGTATTTT
CASSYFGRVGDTQYF
>TRBV28|.|TRBD2|TRBJ2-2
TGTGCCAGCAGTTTACTAGCACTAGCGGGAGTCAACACCGGGGAGCTGTTTTTT
CASSLLALAGVNTGELFF
>TRBV18|.|.|TRBJ2-1
TGTGCCAGCTCACCACCCGGGAGACCCTACAATGAGCAGTTCTTC
CASSPPGRPYNEQFF
>TRBV21-1|.|.|TRBJ2-1
TGTGCCAGCAGCAAAGTAGGGTACAGTGATGAGCAGTTCTTC
CASSKVGYSDEQFF
>TRBV19|.|.|TRBJ1-3
TGTGCCAGTAGTCTCGGGGCATCTGGAAACACCATATATTTT
CASSLGASGNTIYF
>TRBV13|.|.|TRBJ2-7
TGTGCCAGCAGCTTGCAGGTTTTTCGGGAGCAGTACTTC
CASSLQVFREQYF
>TRBV19|.|.|TRBJ2-1
TGTGCCAGTAGTATAGAGGCAGGGTCCCTCTACAATGAGCAGTTCTTC
CASSIEAGSLYNEQFF
>TRBV4-3|.|.|TRBJ2-7
TGCGCCAGCAGCCAAGGAACGGGAGAATTGCACGAGCAGTACTTC
CASSQGTGELHEQYF
>TRBV6-4|.|TRBD2|TRBJ2-3
TGTGCCAGCCGGGGGACTAGCGGAGGCACAGATACGCAGTATTTT
CASRGTSGGTDTQYF
>TRBV2|.|.|TRBJ2-1
TGTGCCAGCAGTCCCGGGTGGGAGCAGTTCTTC
CASSPGWEQFF
>TRBV7-6|.|TRBD1|TRBJ2-2
TGTGCCAGCAACCCGGGACAGGGTGTCGGGGAGCTGTTTTTT
CASNPGQGVGELFF
>TRBV4-1|.|.|TRBJ2-7
TGCGCCAGCAGCCACCGAGCGGAGACCTACGAGCAGTACTTC
CASSHRAETYEQYF
>TRBV30|.|.|TRBJ2-3
TGTGCCTGGAGTGTTTCAGTGGGCACAGATACGCAGTATTTT
CAWSVSVGTDTQYF